The clone carrying this T cell receptor beta chain was detected a few times. Gene names and germline refer to mouse. Coverage ceases 1 residue before the CDR3 finishes, and the germline J gene fills in the end. The sample originates from a study of tissue T cells after allogeneic stem cell transplantation. Described time point: mouse harvest day 14 after allogeneic transplant. The graft held 10^6 splenic CD5+ T cells and 10^7 T-cell-depleted bone marrow cells. The protocol was immunoSEQ multiplex PCR, while the TCRdb copy is restricted to in-frame clones and leaves out a portion. Of more than 6,000 clones listed, about a third were seen once; the top ten hold just under 6.5%. The germline V and J ends were trimmed by 7 bases and 2 bases, with 7 bases remaining between them. CDR3 length: 12 amino acids. CDR1 and CDR2 from the germline V gene are SGHND and FRSKSL.

Input material: skin. The chain uses TRBV15 and TRBJ2-4; D not certain. This sequence originates from a female BALB/c mouse given C57BL/6 T cells with graft-versus-host disease after an allogeneic hematopoietic cell transplant. The CDR3 spells CASTDNQNTLYF. CDR3 DNA (partial): TGTGCCAGCACCGACAATCAAAACACCTTGTAC.